The 32 T cell receptor beta chains below all came from one sample that was sequenced in a study of blood T cell repertoires in COVID-19. Produced via immunoSEQ multiplex PCR; TCRdb's table is partial and in-frame only. The table includes fewer than 450,000 clones, less than 95% detected once. Sequenced input: PBMCs or T cells enriched from blood (not recorded which). The receptors derive from a young man who had recovered from COVID-19.

The gene calls are TRBV9 and TRBJ1-4, with TRBD1 matching over 8 bases. Trimming cost V 4 bases and J 7 bases; bases outside gene matches: 6. This CDR3 region has 14 residues. The germline gives CDR1 SGDLS, CDR2 YYNGEE. For the CDR3, the DNA is TGTGCCAGCAGCCTAGGACAGGGTTGTGAAAAACTGTTTTTT. Translating gives CASSLGQGCEKLFF. The variable domain in full, completed from reference TRBV9 and TRBJ1-4, reads DSGVTQTPKHLITATGQRVTLRCSPRSGDLSVYWYQQSLDQGLQFLIQYYNGEERAKGNILERFSAQQFPDLHSELNLSSLELGDSALYFCASSLGQGCEKLFFGSGTQLSVL.

V and J are TRBV2 and TRBJ2-7; 7 nucleotides match TRBD1. V dropped 5 bases and J dropped 2; count of bases not matched to a gene: 6. The CDR3 consists of 14 residues. The germline V gene has CDR1 SNHLY and CDR2 FYNNEI. CDR3 protein: CASSLTGLAYEQYF. The CDR3 nucleotides are TGTGCCAGCAGTCTGACAGGGTTAGCCTACGAGCAGTACTTC.

The V call is TRBV9, the J call TRBJ1-2, with a tentative D call TRBD1 (5 bases). CDR3 length: 14 amino acids. CDR1 and CDR2 (germline): SGDLS, YYNGEE. Trimming removed 0 bases from V and 7 bases from J, with 13 bases in between. The CDR3 bases are TGTGCCAGCAGCGTAGCGGGGGAATATCGTGGCTACACCTTC. It codes for CASSVAGEYRGYTF.

This clone was picked up one time. The rearrangement joins TRBV27 to TRBJ1-5; unclear D gene. The CDR3 has 15 residues. V shed 3 bases and J shed 4 bases, with 13 bases lying between them. CDR1 is MNHEY and CDR2 is SMNVEV in the germline V gene (reference sequence). Written as DNA, the CDR3 is TGTGCCAGCAGTTTCCTAACCGATAGAAATCAGCCCCAGCATTTT. This translates into CASSFLTDRNQPQHF.

V and J are TRBV2 and TRBJ1-5, with TRBD1 identical over 11 bases. After removal of 4 bases from V and 2 bases from J, the junction contained 1 base not matched to a gene. The germline V gene encodes CDR1 SNHLY and CDR2 FYNNEI. The CDR3 contains 15 residues. This chain's CDR3 is CASSVGQGGNQPQHF. The CDR3 DNA sequence: TGTGCCAGCAGTGTGGGACAGGGGGGCAATCAGCCCCAGCATTTT.

This clone was counted once. The V and J genes are TRBV5-1 and TRBJ2-1; the match to TRBD2 covers 7 bases. This CDR3 is built from 18 residues. Germline-derived CDR1 and CDR2 are SGHRS and YFSETQ. V lost 1 base, J lost 0 bases, and 10 bases stayed unmatched. The CDR3 loop reads CASSLSPLAGASYNEQFF. CDR3 coding DNA: TGCGCCAGCAGCTTGTCGCCTTTGGCGGGAGCCTCCTACAATGAGCAGTTCTTC.

Notes on this clone: This sample also contains other DNA sequences that code for the same CDR3. The chain couples TRBV5-1 to TRBJ2-3; unclear D gene. The CDR3 sequence is 14 residues long. V lost 2 bases and J lost 0, with 7 bases in between. Germline V CDR1 and CDR2: SGHRS, YFSETQ. The CDR3 protein is CASSFGGSTDTQYF. For the CDR3, the DNA is TGCGCCAGCAGCTTTGGCGGTAGCACAGATACGCAGTATTTT.

J is TRBJ1-1 and V is TRBV29-1; weak D call: TRBD1 (5 bases). Between the trimmed V and J ends, which lost 5 bases and 3 bases, there was a span of 13 bases. The CDR3 loop spans 13 amino acids. CDR1 and CDR2 from the germline V gene are SQVTM and ANQGSEA. The CDR3 DNA follows: TGCAGCGTTAGCAGGGATGGTGACACTGAAGCTTTCTTT. Its protein product is CSVSRDGDTEAFF.

The rearrangement links TRBV27 to TRBJ1-5; TRBD1 agrees at 8 bases. This CDR3 spans 16 amino acids. Germline V gene sequence: CDR1 MNHEY, CDR2 SMNVEV (reference sequence). V dropped 8 bases and J dropped 2; count of bases not matched to a gene: 11. CDR3 protein: CASRKQGALGNQPQHF. In DNA, the CDR3 is TGTGCCAGCCGAAAGCAGGGGGCTCTGGGCAATCAGCCCCAGCATTTT.

The rearrangement links TRBV10-3 to TRBJ1-4; TRBD1 matches at 7 bases. The CDR3 consists of 13 residues. J was trimmed by 8 bases and V by 7 bases; bases with no gene match: 7. Germline CDR1 reads ENHRY; CDR2 reads SYGVKD. The CDR3 bases are TGTGCCATCACCGACGACAGGGACGAAAAACTGTTTTTT. This translates into CAITDDRDEKLFF.

A word on this clone: Additional DNA sequences in this sample encode the identical CDR3. This chain connects TRBV5-1 to TRBJ1-2; 8 bases are a match to TRBD1. The CDR3 has 14 amino acids. With 4 bases clipped from V and 3 bases from J, the junction kept 5 bases outside the gene matches. The germline V gene has CDR1 SGHRS and CDR2 YFSETQ. The CDR3 DNA is TGCGCCAGCAGCAGCGGACAGGGAGACTATGGCTACACCTTC. Its translation is CASSSGQGDYGYTF.

The chain combines TRBV4-1 with TRBJ1-3; 9 bases agree with TRBD1. Germline CDR1 MGHRA, CDR2 YSYEKL. The V and J ends lost 3 bases and 9 bases, in that order; junction bases with no gene match: 18. The length of the CDR3 is 18 residues. CDR3 in amino acids: CASSQGSGQGRLKSTIYF. The CDR3, as DNA: TGCGCCAGCAGCCAGGGATCGGGACAGGGCCGACTCAAGAGCACCATATATTTT.

The chain carries TRBV3-1 (or the pseudogene TRBV3-2) and TRBJ1-3, with a weak D call TRBD1 (6 bases). This CDR3 spans 15 amino acids. V lost 4 bases, J lost 0 bases, and 10 bases lay in between. CDR1 and CDR2 from the germline V gene are LGHDT and YNNKEL (reference sequence). CDR3 nucleotide sequence: TGTGCCAGCAGCCGACGGACAGCCTCTGGAAACACCATATATTTT. Protein product: CASSRRTASGNTIYF.

V is TRBV28 and J is TRBJ1-5; D is uncertain. V was shortened by 8 bases and J by 11 bases, with 10 bases between the two germline ends. CDR3 length: 10 residues. Germline V lookup: CDR1 MDHEN, CDR2 SYDVKM. The CDR3 nucleotides are TGTGCCAGCGGCGGGGTGGCCCAGCATTTT. This encodes CASGGVAQHF.

The rearrangement joins TRBV27 to TRBJ1-2, with D possibly TRBD1 on 6 matching bases. Germline loops: CDR1 MNHEY, CDR2 SMNVEV (reference sequence). With 5 bases removed from V and 4 bases from J, the gap between germline ends came to 20 bases. The CDR3 loop spans 16 amino acids. The DNA for the CDR3 is TGTGCCAGCAGTCCGTCACAGGGCCCCCCGGCCTATGGCTACACCTTC. As protein: CASSPSQGPPAYGYTF.

The genes are TRBV19 and TRBJ1-1, with D perhaps matching TRBD1 (5 bases). Trimming cost V 8 bases and J 1 base, with 11 bases left between them. Germline lookup yields CDR1 LNHDA and CDR2 SQIVND (reference sequence). The CDR3 totals 13 residues. CDR3 coding DNA: TGTGCCAGTCGACAGACGAGGAACACTGAAGCTTTCTTT. It specifies CASRQTRNTEAFF.

The gene calls are TRBV7-9 and TRBJ2-2; 8 positions match TRBD1. Germline CDR1 and CDR2: SEHNR and FQNEAQ (reference sequence). V was clipped by 4 bases and J by 6 bases; unmatched bases: 10. The CDR3 is 16 residues long. In DNA form, the CDR3 reads TGTGCCAGCAGCTCCTCCGGGCAGGGGGCTGCCGGGGAGCTGTTTTTT. Translation gives CASSSSGQGAAGELFF. Using reference TRBV7-9 and TRBJ2-2 for the parts outside the CDR3, the full variable domain is DTGVSQNPRHKITKRGQNVTFRCDPISEHNRLYWYRQTLGQGPEFLTYFQNEAQLEKSRLLSDRFSAERPKGSFSTLEIQRTEQGDSAMYLCASSSSGQGAAGELFFGEGSRLTVL.

The chain combines TRBV9 with TRBJ1-3; D gene unclear. The CDR3 sequence is 16 residues long. Between the trimmed V and J ends, which lost 0 bases and 0 bases, there was a span of 10 bases. Germline CDR1 and CDR2: SGDLS and YYNGEE. The CDR3 reads CASSVELASSGNTIYF. CDR3 DNA: TGTGCCAGCAGCGTAGAGTTAGCCTCCTCTGGAAACACCATATATTTT.

The CDR3 reads CASNTPGGNKPGAFF. CDR3 coding DNA: TGCGCCAGCAACACCCCGGGTGGTAACAAACCCGGAGCTTTCTTT. V is TRBV4-1 and J is TRBJ1-1; no clear D gene. Trimming removed 7 bases at V and 10 bases at J, with 25 bases between. The CDR3 length is 15 residues. The germline CDR1 and CDR2 sequences are MGHRA and YSYEKL.

V gene TRBV5-1 combines with J gene TRBJ2-1; D unclear. This CDR3 is 16 amino acids long. Trimming stripped 1 base from V and 0 bases from J, with 11 bases between. CDR1 is SGHRS, CDR2 YFSETQ, per germline. CDR3 amino acids: CASSLWASSSYNEQFF. CDR3 coding DNA: TGCGCCAGCAGCTTGTGGGCGTCGAGCTCCTACAATGAGCAGTTCTTC.

This chain connects TRBV2 to TRBJ1-1, with 7 bases lining up with TRBD1. With V trimmed by 6 bases and J by 11 bases, 24 bases remained unmatched. The CDR3 contains 17 residues. From germline, CDR1 is SNHLY and CDR2 FYNNEI. In DNA, the CDR3 is TGTGCCAGCAGACCTTCTTACAGTGAAAGGCAGGGGGAAGGGGCTTTCTTT. Its protein is CASRPSYSERQGEGAFF.

The rearrangement uses TRBV19 and TRBJ1-5; TRBD1 matches 12 bases. This CDR3 has 15 residues. V trimming: 6 bases; J trimming: 1 base; junction bases outside the gene matches: 1. The germline V gene encodes CDR1 LNHDA and CDR2 SQIVND (reference sequence). The chain's CDR3 is CASRGQGASNQPQHF. CDR3 nucleotides: TGTGCCAGTAGGGGACAGGGGGCGAGCAATCAGCCCCAGCATTTT. Together with reference TRBV19 and TRBJ1-5, the CDR3 gives the full variable domain: DGGITQSPKYLFRKEGQNVTLSCEQNLNHDAMYWYRQDPGQGLRLIYYSQIVNDFQKGDIAEGYSVSREKKESFPLTVTSAQKNPTAFYLCASRGQGASNQPQHFGDGTRLSIL.

The chain combines TRBV18 with TRBJ2-3; unclear D gene. Germline loops: CDR1 KGHSH, CDR2 LQKENI. The ends were cut back, 2 bases at V and 4 bases at J, with 7 bases in the middle. The CDR3 spans 13 residues. CDR3 residues: CASSPGSSDTQYF. The CDR3 DNA sequence: TGTGCCAGCTCACCAGGCTCGTCAGATACGCAGTATTTT.

The chain recombines TRBV12-3 or TRBV12-4 with TRBJ1-6; no clear D. This CDR3 comprises 12 residues. V was pared by 4 bases and J by 14 bases, with 12 bases between. Here the CDR3 reads CASSSSGSALHF. CDR3 sequence (DNA): TGTGCCAGCAGTTCCTCGGGGAGCGCCCTCCACTTT.

The chain uses TRBV19 and TRBJ2-5; TRBD1 is a possible D gene (6 bases). V was cut by 0 bases and J by 1 base, with 9 bases left in between. The CDR3 contains 15 residues. Germline assignment: CDR1 LNHDA and CDR2 SQIVND (reference sequence). CDR3 amino acids: CASSIDLGAQETQYF. CDR3 DNA: TGTGCCAGTAGTATAGATTTGGGGGCCCAAGAGACCCAGTACTTC.

V gene TRBV5-1 combines with J gene TRBJ2-2, with 7 positions matching TRBD2. There are 13 residues in the CDR3. Germline-derived CDR1 and CDR2 are SGHRS and YFSETQ. With V trimmed by 4 bases and J by 3 bases, 0 bases remained unmatched. Written as DNA, the CDR3 is TGCGCCAGCAGCGCGGGGGACACCGGGGAGCTGTTTTTT. Its protein product is CASSAGDTGELFF. Full variable domain (rest looked up from reference TRBV5-1 and TRBJ2-2): KAGVTQTPRYLIKTRGQQVTLSCSPISGHRSVSWYQQTPGQGLQFLFEYFSETQRNKGNFPGRFSGRQFSNSRSEMNVSTLELGDSALYLCASSAGDTGELFFGEGSRLTVL.

This chain links TRBV29-1 with TRBJ2-4; D might be TRBD2 (6 bases). The V and J ends lost 4 bases and 9 bases respectively, with 16 bases between them. CDR3 length equals 13 residues. Germline assignment: CDR1 SQVTM and CDR2 ANQGSEA. The CDR3 here is CSVGTGMGGIQYF. The CDR3 DNA reads as TGCAGCGTTGGTACCGGCATGGGGGGCATTCAGTACTTC.

V and J are TRBV5-6 and TRBJ1-5; the match to TRBD1 covers 8 bases. This CDR3 contains 15 residues. V shed 4 bases and J 3 bases; nucleotides not matched to a gene: 6. The germline V gene encodes CDR1 SGHDT and CDR2 YYEEEE. CDR3 sequence: CASSRTGFHNQPQHF. CDR3 DNA: TGTGCCAGCAGCCGGACAGGGTTCCACAATCAGCCCCAGCATTTT.

The J gene is TRBJ1-5, the V gene TRBV19, with D possibly matching TRBD1 (6 bases). Trimming left V 6 bases short and J 5 bases short, with 17 bases between. CDR3 length: 15 amino acids. Per germline, CDR1 LNHDA and CDR2 SQIVND (reference sequence). As DNA, the CDR3 is TGTGCCAGTAGAAAGCTTGGCAGGGGCTATCAGCCCCAGCATTTT. Translation: CASRKLGRGYQPQHF.

The chain carries TRBV5-1 and TRBJ2-5, with D perhaps matching TRBD2 (5 bases). Trimming left V 5 bases short and J 7 bases short, with 18 bases between. Germline CDR1 is SGHRS and CDR2 is YFSETQ. The CDR3 covers 14 residues. The CDR3, as DNA: TGCGCCAGCAGTCCGGGATCCGCAGTTGGGACCCAGTACTTC. Residues: CASSPGSAVGTQYF.

DNA of the CDR3: TGTGCCAGCAGCCCTGACAGGGGGGACACCATATATTTT. Translated, it gives CASSPDRGDTIYF. The chain recombines TRBV13 with TRBJ1-3, with 9 positions matching TRBD1. Germline V gene lookup returns CDR1 PRHDT and CDR2 FYEKMQ (reference sequence). With 5 bases clipped from V and 8 bases from J, the junction kept 4 bases outside the gene matches. CDR3 length: 13 residues.

The rearrangement links TRBV12-3 or TRBV12-4 to TRBJ1-5, with D possibly being TRBD1 (5 bases). V gave up 5 bases and J gave up 13 bases, with 18 bases separating them. The CDR3 has 13 residues. The CDR3 region is CASSRLGLQAQHF. DNA for the CDR3: TGTGCCAGCAGTCGCCTGGGGCTCCAAGCTCAGCATTTT.